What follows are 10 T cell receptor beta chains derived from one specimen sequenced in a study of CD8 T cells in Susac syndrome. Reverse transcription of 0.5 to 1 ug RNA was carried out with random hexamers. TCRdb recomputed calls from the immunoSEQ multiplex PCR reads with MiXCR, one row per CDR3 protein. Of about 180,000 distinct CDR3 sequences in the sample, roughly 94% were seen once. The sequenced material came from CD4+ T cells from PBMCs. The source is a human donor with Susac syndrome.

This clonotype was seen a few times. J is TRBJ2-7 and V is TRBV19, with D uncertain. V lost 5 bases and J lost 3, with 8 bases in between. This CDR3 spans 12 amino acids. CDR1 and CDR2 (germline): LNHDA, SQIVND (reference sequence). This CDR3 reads CASSQENYEQYF. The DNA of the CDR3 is TGTGCCAGTAGTCAGGAGAACTACGAGCAGTACTTC.

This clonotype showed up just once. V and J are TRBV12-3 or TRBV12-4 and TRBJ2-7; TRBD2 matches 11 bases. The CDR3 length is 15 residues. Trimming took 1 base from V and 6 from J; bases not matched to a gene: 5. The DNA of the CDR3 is TGTGCCAGCAGTTTAGGGAGACTAGCGGGGAGCGAGCAGTACTTC. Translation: CASSLGRLAGSEQYF.

The DNA for the CDR3 is TGTGCCACCAGCAGAGATGGAAGGGAAAGTGAAAAACTGTTTTTT. As protein: CATSRDGRESEKLFF. The V gene is TRBV15, the J gene TRBJ1-4, with unresolved D. The CDR3 is 15 amino acids. Germline lookup yields CDR1 LNHNV and CDR2 YYDKDF (reference sequence). V lost 0 bases, J lost 7 bases, and 12 bases lay in between.

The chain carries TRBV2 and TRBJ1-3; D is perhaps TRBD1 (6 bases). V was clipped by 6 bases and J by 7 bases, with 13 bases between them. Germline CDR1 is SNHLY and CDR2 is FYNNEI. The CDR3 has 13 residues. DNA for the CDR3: TGTGCCAGCAGGGACGGACAGCGTAACACCATATATTTT. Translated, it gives CASRDGQRNTIYF.

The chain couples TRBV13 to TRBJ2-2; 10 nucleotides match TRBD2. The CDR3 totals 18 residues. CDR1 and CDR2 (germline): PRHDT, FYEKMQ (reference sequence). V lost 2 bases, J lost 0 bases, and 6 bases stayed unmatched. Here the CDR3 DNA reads TGTGCCAGCAGCTTATTAGGACTAGCGGAAACGAACACCGGGGAGCTGTTTTTT. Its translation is CASSLLGLAETNTGELFF.

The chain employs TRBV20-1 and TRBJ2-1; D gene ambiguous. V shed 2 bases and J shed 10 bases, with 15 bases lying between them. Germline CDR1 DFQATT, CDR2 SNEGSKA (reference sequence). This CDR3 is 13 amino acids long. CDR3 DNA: TGCAGTGCTAGACCCCCCAGTAAGGTCGAGCAGTTCTTC. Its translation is CSARPPSKVEQFF.

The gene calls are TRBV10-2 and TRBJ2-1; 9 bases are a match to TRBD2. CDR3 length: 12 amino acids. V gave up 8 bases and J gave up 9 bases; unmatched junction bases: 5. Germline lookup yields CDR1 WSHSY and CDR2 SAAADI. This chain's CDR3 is CASGLAGAEQFF. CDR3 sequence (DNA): TGCGCCAGCGGGTTAGCGGGGGCTGAGCAGTTCTTC.

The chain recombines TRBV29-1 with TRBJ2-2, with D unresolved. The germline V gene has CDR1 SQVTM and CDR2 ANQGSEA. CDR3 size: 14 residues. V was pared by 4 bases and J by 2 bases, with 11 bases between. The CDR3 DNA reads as TGCAGCGTTGGTGTTAATTCTAACACCGGGGAGCTGTTTTTT. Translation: CSVGVNSNTGELFF.

CDR3 amino acids: CASRELAASYEQYF. Written as DNA, the CDR3 is TGTGCCAGCAGGGAATTAGCGGCCTCCTACGAGCAGTACTTC. The chain carries TRBV2 and TRBJ2-7; tentatively, D is TRBD2 (6 bases). The CDR3 spans 14 residues. V lost 6 bases and J lost 0, with 12 bases in between. Per germline, CDR1 SNHLY and CDR2 FYNNEI.

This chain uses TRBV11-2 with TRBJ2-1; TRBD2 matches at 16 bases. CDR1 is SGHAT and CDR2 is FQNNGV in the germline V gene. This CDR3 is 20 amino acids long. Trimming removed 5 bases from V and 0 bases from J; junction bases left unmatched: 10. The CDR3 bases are TGTGCCAGCAGCGGTGAGGGACTAGCGGGGGGGCCGAGCTCCTACAATGAGCAGTTCTTC. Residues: CASSGEGLAGGPSSYNEQFF.